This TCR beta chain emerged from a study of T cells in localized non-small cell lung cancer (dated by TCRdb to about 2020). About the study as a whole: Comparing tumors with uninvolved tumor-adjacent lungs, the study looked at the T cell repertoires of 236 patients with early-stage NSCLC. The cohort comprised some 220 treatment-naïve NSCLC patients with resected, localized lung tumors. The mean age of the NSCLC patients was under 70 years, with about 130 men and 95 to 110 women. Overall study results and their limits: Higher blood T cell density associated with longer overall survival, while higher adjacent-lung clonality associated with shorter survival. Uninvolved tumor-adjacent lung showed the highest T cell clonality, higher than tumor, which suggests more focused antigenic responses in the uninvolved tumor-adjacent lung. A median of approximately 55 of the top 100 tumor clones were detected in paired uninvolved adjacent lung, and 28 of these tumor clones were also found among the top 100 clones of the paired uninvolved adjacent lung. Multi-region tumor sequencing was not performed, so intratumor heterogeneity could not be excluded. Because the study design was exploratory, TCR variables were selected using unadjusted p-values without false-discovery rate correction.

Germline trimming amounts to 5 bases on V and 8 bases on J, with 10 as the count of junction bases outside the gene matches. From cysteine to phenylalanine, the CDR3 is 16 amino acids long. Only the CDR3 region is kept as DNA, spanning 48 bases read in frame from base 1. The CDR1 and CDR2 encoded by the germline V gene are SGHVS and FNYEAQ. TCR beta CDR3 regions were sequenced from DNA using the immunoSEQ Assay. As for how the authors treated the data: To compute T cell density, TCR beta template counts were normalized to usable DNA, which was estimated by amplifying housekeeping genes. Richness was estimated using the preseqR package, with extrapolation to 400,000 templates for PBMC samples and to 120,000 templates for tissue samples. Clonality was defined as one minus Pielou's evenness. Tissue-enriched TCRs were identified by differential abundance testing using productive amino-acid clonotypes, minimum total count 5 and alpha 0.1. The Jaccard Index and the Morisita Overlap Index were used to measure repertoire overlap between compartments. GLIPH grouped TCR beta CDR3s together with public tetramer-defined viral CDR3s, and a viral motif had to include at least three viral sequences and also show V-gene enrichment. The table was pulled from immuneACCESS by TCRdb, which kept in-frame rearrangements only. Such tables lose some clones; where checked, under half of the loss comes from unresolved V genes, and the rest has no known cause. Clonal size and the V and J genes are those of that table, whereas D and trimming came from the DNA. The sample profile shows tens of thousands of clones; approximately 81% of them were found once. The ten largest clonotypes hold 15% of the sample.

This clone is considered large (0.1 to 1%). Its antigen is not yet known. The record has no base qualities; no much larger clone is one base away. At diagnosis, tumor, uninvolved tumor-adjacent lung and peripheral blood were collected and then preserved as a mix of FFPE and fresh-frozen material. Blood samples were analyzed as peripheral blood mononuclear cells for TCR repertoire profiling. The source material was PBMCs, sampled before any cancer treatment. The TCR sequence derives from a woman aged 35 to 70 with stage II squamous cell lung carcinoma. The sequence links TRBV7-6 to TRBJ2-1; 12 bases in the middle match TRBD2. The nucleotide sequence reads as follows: TGTGCCAGCAGCCAGCGACTAGCGGGAGACAGGGATGAGCAGTTCTTC. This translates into CASSQRLAGDRDEQFF.